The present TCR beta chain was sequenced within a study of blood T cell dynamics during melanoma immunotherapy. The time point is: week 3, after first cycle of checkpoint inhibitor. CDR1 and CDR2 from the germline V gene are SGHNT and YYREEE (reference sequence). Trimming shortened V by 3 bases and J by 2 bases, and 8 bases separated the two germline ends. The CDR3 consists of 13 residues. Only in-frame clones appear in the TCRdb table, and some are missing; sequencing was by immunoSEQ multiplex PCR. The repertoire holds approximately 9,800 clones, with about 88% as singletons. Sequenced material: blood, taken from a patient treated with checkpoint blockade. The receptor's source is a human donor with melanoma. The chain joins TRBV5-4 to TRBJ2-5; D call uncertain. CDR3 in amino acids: CASSSLLQETQYF. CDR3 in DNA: TGTGCCAGCAGCTCACTTCTTCAAGAGACCCAGTACTTC. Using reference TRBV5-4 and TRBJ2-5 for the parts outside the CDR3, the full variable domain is ETGVTQSPTHLIKTRGQQVTLRCSSQSGHNTVSWYQQALGQGPQFIFQYYREEENGRGNFPPRFSGLQFPNYSSELNVNALELDDSALYLCASSSLLQETQYFGPGTRLLVL.